The sequence of this TCR beta chain was determined in a study of Graves' ophthalmopathy and Graves' hyperthyroidism (dated by TCRdb to 2017 to 2018). Study-level background: Hyperthyroidism was defined as stable when no progression to ophthalmopathy occurred within 18 months of follow-up. An independent validation cohort was composed of around 19 hyperthyroidism patients and about 16 patients who later progressed from hyperthyroidism to ophthalmopathy. In total, around 140 blood samples were TCR-sequenced: 43 ophthalmopathy, approximately 75 hyperthyroidism and some 17 hyperthyroidism-to-ophthalmopathy patients. To explore V-J signatures distinguishing ophthalmopathy from hyperthyroidism, a discovery set of around 100 patients (43 ophthalmopathy, 55 to 60 stable hyperthyroidism) was enrolled. The study used TCR beta repertoire signatures to distinguish Graves' ophthalmopathy from Graves' hyperthyroidism and to predict progression to ophthalmopathy. T-cell repertoires of thyroid tissue and blood were compared in more than five hyperthyroidism patients. Following sampling, methimazole starting at 30 mg daily was administered to hyperthyroidism patients, and high-dose intravenous methylprednisolone was administered to ophthalmopathy patients.

Hyperthyroidism patients were newly diagnosed, with disease duration under 2 months, and aged 18 to 65 years. Patients with other autoimmune diseases, uncontrolled infections, pregnancy or lactation were excluded. Clinical symptoms, serum thyroxine, TRAb, thyroid ultrasound and orbital computed tomography were used for diagnosis. Total RNA was extracted with Trizol reagent and quality-checked on an Agilent 2100 Bioanalyzer. In the case of this clonotype: Its antigen target is currently unknown. Base qualities are missing; no much larger clone stands one base away.

Including the terminal cysteine and phenylalanine, the CDR3 comprises 16 residues. The retained sequence is limited to the CDR3, 48 bases, with the frame set at the first base. In the germline V gene, CDR1 corresponds to SNHLY and CDR2 to FYNNEI. Trimming removed 11 bases from V and 4 bases from J, leaving 24 bases between the germline ends. Findings and caveats that apply to the study as a whole: Most expanded thyroid clonotypes with frequency above 0.001 were also detected in blood, suggesting blood repertoires may reflect the thyroid immune response. In validation, the model predicted ophthalmopathy progression with about 71% sensitivity and about 73% specificity; roughly eleven predicted patients were CT-confirmed with GO in a median of 6.5 months. In cross-validation, the 13-signature model distinguished ophthalmopathy from stable hyperthyroidism with about 89% sensitivity and 81.08% specificity, while in the test set the corresponding values were about 80% and 75%. No statistical method was used to predetermine the sample size, and group allocation was not hidden from the investigators.

For repertoire sequencing, TCR beta CDR3 regions were amplified from RNA transcripts. HTBI primers and the Qiagen OneStep RT-PCR kit were used in a first-round RT-PCR, which was followed by a second-round multiplex PCR, size selection and purification. Sequencing of the libraries was carried out on an Illumina HiSeq2000 in paired-end mode with 100 bp reads. In the paper's pipeline: SOAPnuke was used for read processing, and reads with adapters, uncalled bases, a mean Phred below 15, or no exact constant-primer or identifier match were discarded. COPE v1.2.5 was used to merge high-quality paired reads. Clonotypes were defined as unique nucleotide sequences and were aligned to IMGT TRB V, D and J references using MiTCR v1.1. Only V-J combinations with frequency above 0.0001 were analysed, covering over 98% of repertoires. A TCR clonal expansion and chaos score per V-J combination was defined as the ratio of F50 clonal expansion to chaos observed in the TCRdist matrix. Welch's t-statistics and random forest were used to reduce the features to 13 V-J combinations, which were then used as input to a naive Bayes classifier. The Morisita-Horn index was used to measure how similar the thyroid and blood repertoires were. TCRdb passed the public sequencing reads through fastp at Q25 and MiXCR, retaining productive beta sequences. Rows merge per CDR3 protein into single entries with the most common DNA and genes. None of the V and J calls come from the authors' own analysis; TCRdb made them. In all, the sample holds about 1.1 million distinct CDR3 sequences, and less than 45% of those were seen once. The ten largest clonotypes hold over 8.5% of the sample.

The source is an adult man with Graves' hyperthyroidism. The sequenced material came from peripheral blood or thyroid tissue (not recorded which). The V and J genes are TRBV2 and TRBJ1-5; 5 matching bases give a weak D call of TRBD1. The nucleotide sequence reads TGTGCCTCCCAAGAGAGTACAGGAACTGGGAATCAGCCCCAGCATTTT. This yields the protein CASQESTGTGNQPQHF.